Presented here are 30 T cell receptor beta chains from one specimen sequenced in a study of blood T cell repertoires in COVID-19. Method: immunoSEQ multiplex PCR; TCRdb's copy keeps in-frame clones and lacks some. Seen here are roughly 180,000 clones, 90% to 95% observed once, and the top ten hold approximately 0.69%. The sequenced material came from peripheral blood. Receptor source: a man aged 25-45 years with COVID-19, enrolled during active disease.

Here the CDR3 reads CASSHGQGAYNEQFF. Written as DNA, the CDR3 is TGTGCCAGCAGCCATGGACAGGGGGCCTACAATGAGCAGTTCTTC. The chain recombines TRBV4-2 with TRBJ2-1; 10 bases agree with TRBD1. CDR1 is LGHNA, CDR2 YNFKEQ, per germline. The CDR3 extends over 15 amino acids. Trimming removed 3 bases from V and 2 bases from J; junction bases left unmatched: 1.

The chain employs TRBV12-5 and TRBJ2-2; 9 bases are a match to TRBD2. V lost 6 bases, J lost 6 bases, and 8 bases stayed unmatched. Germline-derived CDR1 and CDR2 are LGHNT and FRNRAP. The CDR3 is made up of 15 amino acids. CDR3 region: CASGPPGLAPGELFF. DNA of the CDR3: TGTGCTAGTGGGCCTCCGGGACTAGCCCCCGGGGAGCTGTTTTTT.

The chain has TRBV13 and TRBJ2-3; TRBD1 might be the D (6 bases). V lost 7 bases and J lost 0, with 20 bases in between. This CDR3 region has 17 residues. The V gene's germline CDR1 is PRHDT and CDR2 FYEKMQ (reference sequence). CDR3 in amino acids: CASTGTFRLASTDTQYF. DNA for the CDR3: TGTGCCAGCACCGGGACATTCAGATTAGCTAGCACAGATACGCAGTATTTT. The full variable domain, rest sourced from reference TRBV13 and TRBJ2-3, is AAGVIQSPRHLIKEKRETATLKCYPIPRHDTVYWYQQGPGQDPQFLISFYEKMQSDKGSIPDRFSAQQFSDYHSELNMSSLELGDSALYFCASTGTFRLASTDTQYFGPGTRLTVL.

This chain joins TRBV5-1 and TRBJ1-4; 10 nucleotides match TRBD1. V shed 4 bases and J 10 bases; nucleotides not matched to a gene: 19. Germline values: CDR1 SGHRS, CDR2 YFSETQ. The CDR3 spans 18 residues. The DNA of the CDR3 is TGCGCCAGCAGCCAAGACTCGATAACCGGGACAGGGGTCACAAAACTGTTTTTT. Amino acid sequence: CASSQDSITGTGVTKLFF.

The rearrangement joins TRBV10-3 to TRBJ1-2; D unresolved. Germline V lookup: CDR1 ENHRY, CDR2 SYGVKD. V dropped 6 bases and J dropped 8 bases, with 19 bases sitting between them. There are 14 residues in the CDR3. This CDR3 reads CAISHSDNHGGYTF. CDR3 sequence (DNA): TGTGCCATCAGCCACTCCGACAACCACGGCGGCTACACCTTC.

The V call is TRBV4-1, the J call TRBJ1-2, with 8 bases that match TRBD1. Unmatched junction bases numbered 17, after V lost 2 bases and J lost 3 bases. The CDR3 consists of 19 residues. Germline assignment: CDR1 MGHRA and CDR2 YSYEKL. CDR3 coding DNA: TGCGCCAGCAGCCAAATTGCCGGGACAGGATTTGAGCGTGACTATGGCTACACCTTC. Its translation is CASSQIAGTGFERDYGYTF.

The chain recombines TRBV10-2 with TRBJ2-1; tentatively, D is TRBD1 (6 bases). This CDR3 is 15 amino acids long. CDR1 is WSHSY and CDR2 is SAAADI in the germline V gene. V lost 4 bases and J 4 bases, leaving 14 bases between the germline ends. For the CDR3, the DNA is TGCGCCAGCAGTGGGCCGGACAGAGGGTACAATGAGCAGTTCTTC. As protein: CASSGPDRGYNEQFF.

The rearrangement links TRBV6-6 to TRBJ2-2; the match to TRBD1 covers 10 bases. Germline V lookup: CDR1 MNHNY, CDR2 SVGAGI (reference sequence). V lost 10 bases to trimming and J lost 5 bases; unmatched junction nucleotides: 4. CDR3 length: 13 residues. CDR3 in amino acids: CATRTGGTGELFF. The CDR3 bases are TGTGCCACCCGGACAGGGGGGACCGGGGAGCTGTTTTTT.

The rearrangement links TRBV18 to TRBJ2-1, with 13 nucleotides matching TRBD2. Germline trimming cut 0 bases from V and 5 bases from J; bases unmatched to any gene: 1. This CDR3 contains 16 residues. CDR1 is KGHSH, CDR2 LQKENI, per germline. The CDR3 spells CASSPPGLAGDNEQFF. Here the CDR3 DNA reads TGTGCCAGCTCACCACCCGGACTAGCGGGGGACAATGAGCAGTTCTTC.

CDR3: CASSPSRGEGYNSPLHF. CDR3 nucleotides: TGTGCCAGCTCACCCTCCCGGGGTGAGGGATATAATTCACCCCTCCACTTT. The chain couples TRBV18 to TRBJ1-6; no definite D call. Germline assignment: CDR1 KGHSH and CDR2 LQKENI. The V and J ends lost 3 bases and 4 bases respectively, with 16 bases between them. This CDR3 is built from 17 residues.

V is TRBV2 and J is TRBJ2-3; 15 nucleotides line up with TRBD2. The CDR3 runs to 15 residues. V was pared by 4 bases and J by 6 bases, with 2 bases of the junction left unmatched. Germline CDR1 is SNHLY and CDR2 is FYNNEI. This chain's CDR3 is CASSGTSGGVDTQYF. Written as DNA, the CDR3 is TGTGCCAGCAGTGGGACTAGCGGGGGGGTGGATACGCAGTATTTT.

The V gene is TRBV10-3, the J gene TRBJ1-3; 7 bases match TRBD1. Germline assignment: CDR1 ENHRY and CDR2 SYGVKD. The V gene end was trimmed by 3 bases and the J gene end by 3 bases; junction bases not matched to a gene: 5. This CDR3 spans 15 amino acids. CDR3 sequence (DNA): TGTGCCATCAGTGACTTAACAGGGGTTGGAAACACCATATATTTT. Translated: CAISDLTGVGNTIYF.

The chain combines TRBV6-5 with TRBJ1-6, with D maybe TRBD1 (5 bases). The V and J ends lost 6 bases and 1 base respectively, with 7 bases between them. This CDR3 contains 14 residues. Germline CDR1 MNHEY, CDR2 SVGAGI. The CDR3 sequence: CASRGLSYNSPLHF. As DNA, the CDR3 is TGTGCCAGCAGGGGACTGTCCTATAATTCACCCCTCCACTTT.

This chain uses TRBV18 with TRBJ2-7; 8 nucleotides align to TRBD1. The CDR3 is made up of 14 amino acids. V trimming: 6 bases; J trimming: 2 bases; junction bases outside the gene matches: 6. Per germline, CDR1 KGHSH and CDR2 LQKENI. For the CDR3, the DNA is TGTGCCAGCTCCCTCGGACAGGGTACCTACGAGCAGTACTTC. This gives the protein CASSLGQGTYEQYF.

CDR3 DNA: TGTGCCAGCTCGACAAGGACTAGCGGGGGGGCGGACTACAATGAGCAGTTCTTC. This translates into CASSTRTSGGADYNEQFF. The genes are TRBV18 and TRBJ2-1; 15 nucleotides agree with TRBD2. The CDR3 spans 18 residues. Germline V gene sequence: CDR1 KGHSH, CDR2 LQKENI. With V trimmed by 6 bases and J by 3 bases, 9 bases remained unmatched.

This chain links TRBV5-6 with TRBJ1-1; D is unresolved. Germline V gene lookup returns CDR1 SGHDT and CDR2 YYEEEE. Trimming removed 3 bases at V and 6 bases at J, with 21 bases between. The CDR3 length is 16 residues. The CDR3 loop is CASSYLGPAGWPEAFF. CDR3 sequence (DNA): TGTGCCAGCAGCTATTTGGGCCCAGCGGGTTGGCCTGAAGCTTTCTTT. Using reference TRBV5-6 and TRBJ1-1 for the parts outside the CDR3, the full variable domain is DAGVTQSPTHLIKTRGQQVTLRCSPKSGHDTVSWYQQALGQGPQFIFQYYEEEERQRGNFPDRFSGHQFPNYSSELNVNALLLGDSALYLCASSYLGPAGWPEAFFGQGTRLTVV.

The rearrangement uses TRBV9 and TRBJ1-6; D may be TRBD1 (5 bases). The germline gives CDR1 SGDLS, CDR2 YYNGEE. V was pared by 1 base and J by 8 bases, with 7 bases between. This CDR3 has 13 amino acids. The CDR3: CASSVSRDSPLHF. The CDR3 DNA reads TGTGCCAGCAGCGTATCCAGGGATTCACCCCTCCACTTT.

V gene TRBV5-5 combines with J gene TRBJ1-1; D might be TRBD1 (6 bases). Germline V lookup: CDR1 SGHKS, CDR2 YYEKEE (reference sequence). CDR3 length: 14 residues. V lost 4 bases, J lost 0 bases, and 10 bases lay in between. The CDR3 reads CASSNGQLNTEAFF. CDR3 nucleotide sequence: TGTGCCAGCAGCAACGGACAGCTGAACACTGAAGCTTTCTTT.

The chain uses TRBV4-1 and TRBJ1-1, with 12 bases lining up with TRBD1. The germline V gene encodes CDR1 MGHRA and CDR2 YSYEKL. The V segment lost 1 base and the J segment 10 bases; nucleotides outside the gene matches: 4. The CDR3 has 14 amino acids. The CDR3 sequence is CASSQGDRGRSAFF. As DNA, the CDR3 is TGCGCCAGCAGCCAAGGGGACAGGGGGCGGTCAGCTTTCTTT.

J is TRBJ1-2 and V is TRBV11-3; tentative D call: TRBD1 (6 bases). There are 15 residues in the CDR3. From germline, CDR1 is SGHNT and CDR2 YENEEA. V lost 0 bases and J 4 bases, leaving 12 bases between the germline ends. CDR3 residues: CASSLDQWTVYGYTF. The CDR3 bases are TGTGCCAGCAGCTTAGATCAGTGGACAGTCTATGGCTACACCTTC.

The rearrangement uses TRBV25-1 and TRBJ2-2; 8 positions agree with TRBD1. This CDR3 is built from 14 residues. CDR1 and CDR2 (germline): MGHDK, SYGVNS. The V and J ends lost 6 bases and 5 bases, in that order; junction bases with no gene match: 5. CDR3 DNA: TGTGCCAGCAGCTGGACAGGGAGAACCGGGGAGCTGTTTTTT. Protein: CASSWTGRTGELFF.

This chain connects TRBV5-1 to TRBJ2-5; 11 nucleotides match TRBD1. CDR3 length: 16 amino acids. Trimming cost V 3 bases and J 0 bases; bases outside gene matches: 4. CDR1 is SGHRS and CDR2 is YFSETQ in the germline V gene. CDR3 sequence: CASSSGTGGYQETQYF. In DNA, the CDR3 is TGCGCCAGCAGCTCAGGGACAGGGGGGTACCAAGAGACCCAGTACTTC.

This chain links TRBV5-1 with TRBJ2-3; 8 bases line up with TRBD2. This CDR3 contains 16 residues. Germline lookup yields CDR1 SGHRS and CDR2 YFSETQ. V lost 0 bases and J lost 4; bases outside the gene matches: 7. CDR3 in DNA: TGCGCCAGCAGCTTGGGGGGACTAGATGCTTCAGATACGCAGTATTTT. Translation gives CASSLGGLDASDTQYF.

The chain combines TRBV4-1 with TRBJ2-7; D possibly corresponds to TRBD2 (6 bases). The CDR3 covers 14 residues. Trimming took 6 bases from V and 6 from J, leaving 18 bases between them. Germline loops: CDR1 MGHRA, CDR2 YSYEKL. The CDR3: CASSGVGGLSEQYF. The CDR3 DNA is TGCGCCAGCAGTGGGGTGGGAGGACTAAGCGAGCAGTACTTC.

V is TRBV3-1 (or the pseudogene TRBV3-2) and J is TRBJ1-1; D perhaps matches TRBD1 (6 bases). Trimming removed 4 bases from V and 2 bases from J, with 11 bases in between. There are 14 residues in the CDR3. The germline V gene has CDR1 LGHDT and CDR2 YNNKEL (reference sequence). CDR3 sequence: CASSPWTDNTEAFF. CDR3 sequence (DNA): TGTGCCAGCAGCCCTTGGACAGACAACACTGAAGCTTTCTTT.

The chain carries TRBV5-1 and TRBJ2-3; 8 bases align to TRBD1. The ends lost 7 bases at V and 6 bases at J; junction bases unmatched: 7. This CDR3 is 13 amino acids long. Looked up from germline, CDR1 is SGHRS and CDR2 is YFSETQ. In nucleotides, the CDR3 is TGCGCCAGCTGGCGGACAGGGAGCGATACGCAGTATTTT. Its protein is CASWRTGSDTQYF.

This clone occurred a few times. The same CDR3 is also encoded by other DNA sequences in this sample. CDR3 bases: TGTGCCAGCCGAGGGGACAGGAACACCGGGGAGCTGTTTTTT. This encodes CASRGDRNTGELFF. This chain links TRBV2 with TRBJ2-2; 7 bases are shared with TRBD1. The J segment lost 1 base and the V segment lost 8 bases, leaving 4 bases of the junction unmatched. Germline CDR1 and CDR2: SNHLY and FYNNEI. CDR3 length: 14 residues. Full variable domain (missing parts from reference TRBV2 and TRBJ2-2): EPEVTQTPSHQVTQMGQEVILRCVPISNHLYFYWYRQILGQKVEFLVSFYNNEISEKSEIFDDQFSVERPDGSNFTLKIRSTKLEDSAMYFCASRGDRNTGELFFGEGSRLTVL.

The chain couples TRBV19 to TRBJ2-7, with D perhaps matching TRBD2 (5 bases). V was pared by 5 bases and J by 4 bases, with 12 bases between. CDR3 length equals 13 residues. From germline, CDR1 is LNHDA and CDR2 SQIVND (reference sequence). DNA for the CDR3: TGTGCCAGTAGTCCGGCCGGGATATACGAGCAGTACTTC. This encodes CASSPAGIYEQYF. The full variable domain, rest sourced from reference TRBV19 and TRBJ2-7, is DGGITQSPKYLFRKEGQNVTLSCEQNLNHDAMYWYRQDPGQGLRLIYYSQIVNDFQKGDIAEGYSVSREKKESFPLTVTSAQKNPTAFYLCASSPAGIYEQYFGPGTRLTVT.

V usage is TRBV5-1 and J usage is TRBJ2-5; 7 bases align to TRBD1. Trimming cost V 4 bases and J 5 bases; bases outside gene matches: 5. The CDR3 is 13 amino acids. Germline values: CDR1 SGHRS, CDR2 YFSETQ. The CDR3 sequence is CASSPATGETQYF. CDR3 in DNA: TGCGCCAGCAGCCCCGCGACAGGGGAGACCCAGTACTTC.

DNA of the CDR3: TGCGCCAGCAGCGAAATGCAGGGGCATAATGAAAAACTGTTTTTT. Translating gives CASSEMQGHNEKLFF. This chain joins TRBV5-1 and TRBJ1-4, with D maybe TRBD1 (6 bases). The germline V gene encodes CDR1 SGHRS and CDR2 YFSETQ. There are 15 residues in the CDR3. V lost 4 bases and J lost 4, with 14 bases in between.